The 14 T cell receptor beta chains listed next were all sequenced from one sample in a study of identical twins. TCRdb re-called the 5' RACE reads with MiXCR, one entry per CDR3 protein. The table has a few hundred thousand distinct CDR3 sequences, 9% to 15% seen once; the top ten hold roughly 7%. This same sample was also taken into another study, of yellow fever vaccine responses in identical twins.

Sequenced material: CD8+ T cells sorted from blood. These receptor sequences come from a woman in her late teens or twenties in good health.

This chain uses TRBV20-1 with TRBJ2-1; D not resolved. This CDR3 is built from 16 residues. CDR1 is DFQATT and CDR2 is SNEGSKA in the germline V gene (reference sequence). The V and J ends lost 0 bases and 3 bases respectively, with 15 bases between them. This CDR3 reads CSARDAVAHSYNEQFF. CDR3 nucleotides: TGCAGTGCTAGAGATGCGGTCGCACACAGCTACAATGAGCAGTTCTTC.

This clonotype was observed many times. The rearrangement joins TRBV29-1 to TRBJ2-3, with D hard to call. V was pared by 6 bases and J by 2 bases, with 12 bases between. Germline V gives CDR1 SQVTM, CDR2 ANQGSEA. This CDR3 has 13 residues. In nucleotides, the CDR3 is TGCAGCGTAGTGCAAGGCCACACAGATACGCAGTATTTT. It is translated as CSVVQGHTDTQYF.

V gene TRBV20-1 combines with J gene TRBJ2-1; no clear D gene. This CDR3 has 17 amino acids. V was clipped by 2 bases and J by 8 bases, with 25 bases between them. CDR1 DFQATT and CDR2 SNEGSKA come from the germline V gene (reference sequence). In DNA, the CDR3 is TGCAGTGCTAGACAAAACGAAGATCCCGCCCATCTTGATGAGCAGTTCTTC. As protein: CSARQNEDPAHLDEQFF.

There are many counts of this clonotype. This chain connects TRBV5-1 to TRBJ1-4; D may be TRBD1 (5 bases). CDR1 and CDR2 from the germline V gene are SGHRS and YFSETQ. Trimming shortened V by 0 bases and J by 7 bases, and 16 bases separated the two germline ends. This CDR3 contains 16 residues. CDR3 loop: CASSLEGPRAVEKLFF. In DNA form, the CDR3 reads TGCGCCAGCAGCTTGGAGGGACCTCGGGCCGTTGAAAAACTGTTTTTT.

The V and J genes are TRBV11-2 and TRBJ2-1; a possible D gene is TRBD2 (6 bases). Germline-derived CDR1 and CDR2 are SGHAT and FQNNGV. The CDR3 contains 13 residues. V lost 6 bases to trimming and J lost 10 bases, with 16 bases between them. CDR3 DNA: TGTGCCAGCAGGGATCACCGGGAGCTAGAGCAGTTCTTC. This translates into CASRDHRELEQFF.

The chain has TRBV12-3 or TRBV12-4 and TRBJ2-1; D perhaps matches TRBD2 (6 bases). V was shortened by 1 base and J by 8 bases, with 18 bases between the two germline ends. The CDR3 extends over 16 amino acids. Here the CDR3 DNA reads TGTGCCAGCAGTTTAGGTCCAACTAGCCCATATGATGAGCAGTTCTTC. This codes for CASSLGPTSPYDEQFF.

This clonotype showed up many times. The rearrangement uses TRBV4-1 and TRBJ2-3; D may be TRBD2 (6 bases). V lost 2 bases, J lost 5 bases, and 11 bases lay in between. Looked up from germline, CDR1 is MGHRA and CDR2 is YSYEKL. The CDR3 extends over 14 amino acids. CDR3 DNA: TGCGCCAGCAGCCAACTTCGGGAGCGAGATACGCAGTATTTT. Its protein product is CASSQLRERDTQYF.

CDR3 amino acids: CASSLSAGADYNEQFF. CDR3 sequence (DNA): TGTGCCAGCAGTTTATCAGCGGGAGCTGACTACAATGAGCAGTTCTTC. The V and J genes are TRBV27 and TRBJ2-1, with 8 bases fitting TRBD2. The germline CDR1 and CDR2 sequences are MNHEY and SMNVEV (reference sequence). The CDR3 loop spans 16 amino acids. The junction had 4 bases not matched to a gene; V was cut back by 0 bases and J by 3 bases.

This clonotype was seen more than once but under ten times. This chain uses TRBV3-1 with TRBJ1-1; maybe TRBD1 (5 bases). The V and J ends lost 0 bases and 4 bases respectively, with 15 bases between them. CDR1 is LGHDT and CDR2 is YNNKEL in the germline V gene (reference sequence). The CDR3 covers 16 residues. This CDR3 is CASSQDIGTLSTEAFF. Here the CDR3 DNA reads TGTGCCAGCAGCCAAGATATCGGGACCTTGAGCACTGAAGCTTTCTTT.

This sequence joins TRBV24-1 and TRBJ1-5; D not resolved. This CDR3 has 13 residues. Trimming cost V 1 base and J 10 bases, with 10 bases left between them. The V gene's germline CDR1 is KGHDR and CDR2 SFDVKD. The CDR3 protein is CATSDFYSGPQHF. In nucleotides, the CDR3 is TGTGCCACCAGTGATTTTTATTCGGGTCCCCAGCATTTT.

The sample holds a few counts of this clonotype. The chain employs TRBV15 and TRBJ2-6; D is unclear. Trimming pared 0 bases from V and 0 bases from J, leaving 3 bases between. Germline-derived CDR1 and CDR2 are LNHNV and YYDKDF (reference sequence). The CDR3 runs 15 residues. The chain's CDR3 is CATSRDASGANVLTF. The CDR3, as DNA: TGTGCCACCAGCAGAGACGCCTCTGGGGCCAACGTCCTGACTTTC.

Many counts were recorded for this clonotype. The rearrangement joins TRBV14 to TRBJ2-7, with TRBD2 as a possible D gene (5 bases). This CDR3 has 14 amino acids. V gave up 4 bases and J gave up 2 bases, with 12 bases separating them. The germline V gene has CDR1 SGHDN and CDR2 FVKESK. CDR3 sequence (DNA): TGTGCCAGCAGCCCCCCTAGCTTCCCCTACGAGCAGTACTTC. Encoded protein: CASSPPSFPYEQYF.

Written as DNA, the CDR3 is TGTGCCAGCAGCTCCTCGGACGGACAAGAGACCCAGTACTTC. It specifies CASSSSDGQETQYF. The V call is TRBV7-7, the J call TRBJ2-5; D remains unclear. The germline gives CDR1 SSHAT, CDR2 FNYEAQ (reference sequence). V shed 4 bases and J shed 2 bases, with 11 bases lying between them. This CDR3 is built from 14 residues.

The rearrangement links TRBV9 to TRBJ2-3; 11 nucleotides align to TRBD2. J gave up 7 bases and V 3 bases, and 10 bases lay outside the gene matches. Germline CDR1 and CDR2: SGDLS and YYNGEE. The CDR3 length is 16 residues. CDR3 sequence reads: CASSAQTSGTRNTQYF. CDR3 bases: TGTGCCAGCAGCGCTCAGACTAGCGGGACGCGAAATACGCAGTATTTT. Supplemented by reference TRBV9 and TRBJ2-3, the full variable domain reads DSGVTQTPKHLITATGQRVTLRCSPRSGDLSVYWYQQSLDQGLQFLIQYYNGEERAKGNILERFSAQQFPDLHSELNLSSLELGDSALYFCASSAQTSGTRNTQYFGPGTRLTVL.